These 7 T cell receptor beta chains came from one sample sequenced in a study of PD-1 blockade in classical Hodgkin lymphoma. The data were produced by immunoSEQ multiplex PCR, yet TCRdb's version contains in-frame clones alone and is incomplete. The sample yields tens of thousands of clones, 70% to 90% seen once. With no exception, relapse followed autologous stem cell transplantation in all patients, and brentuximab vedotin exposure varied. This specimen was peripheral blood mononuclear cells (PBMCs), taken before the second cycle of nivolumab. The receptors derive from a human donor with classical Hodgkin lymphoma.

The chain recombines TRBV18 with TRBJ1-2, with D uncertain. This CDR3 has 13 amino acids. Germline CDR1 is KGHSH and CDR2 is LQKENI. V was trimmed by 3 bases and J by 3 bases, leaving 8 bases between them. Written as DNA, the CDR3 is TGTGCCAGCTCACCCCCGATGGACTATGGCTACACCTTC. Translation: CASSPPMDYGYTF. Together with reference TRBV18 and TRBJ1-2, the CDR3 gives the full variable domain: NAGVMQNPRHLVRRRGQEARLRCSPMKGHSHVYWYRQLPEEGLKFMVYLQKENIIDESGMPKERFSAEFPKEGPSILRIQQVVRGDSAAYFCASSPPMDYGYTFGSGTRLTVV.

The table lists this clone with a count of one. This chain joins TRBV10-1 and TRBJ1-1; D gene unclear. Trimming removed 7 bases at V and 3 bases at J, with 12 bases between. The germline CDR1 and CDR2 sequences are WNHNN and SYGVQD (reference sequence). The CDR3 loop spans 13 amino acids. Written as DNA, the CDR3 is TGCGCCAGCAATAACAACGGTTACACTGAAGCTTTCTTT. Its translation is CASNNNGYTEAFF.

The V and J genes are TRBV10-1 and TRBJ2-3; 7 bases align to TRBD1. The CDR3 length is 15 residues. V shed 5 bases and J 6 bases; nucleotides not matched to a gene: 11. The germline V gene has CDR1 WNHNN and CDR2 SYGVQD (reference sequence). CDR3 nucleotides: TGCGCCAGCAGTAAATACACCAGGGGGTTCGATACGCAGTATTTT. Amino acids: CASSKYTRGFDTQYF.

J is TRBJ2-3 and V is TRBV11-2; TRBD2 agrees at 11 bases. The CDR3 consists of 15 residues. With V trimmed by 8 bases and J by 3 bases, 7 bases remained unmatched. From germline, CDR1 is SGHAT and CDR2 FQNNGV. The CDR3 region is CASSWGTSGTDTQYF. CDR3 sequence (DNA): TGTGCCAGCTCCTGGGGGACTAGCGGAACAGATACGCAGTATTTT.

The CDR3 nucleotides read TGCGCCAGCAGCTTGGCGTCGGTTTCCTACAATGAGCAGTTCTTC. As protein: CASSLASVSYNEQFF. V and J are TRBV5-1 and TRBJ2-1; D uncertain. CDR3 length: 15 amino acids. In germline, CDR1 is SGHRS, CDR2 YFSETQ. With 0 bases removed from V and 1 base from J, the gap between germline ends came to 8 bases.

The CDR3 nucleotides are TGTGCCAGTACCCCTTATAGCGGCGGGGCCGGGGAGCTGTTTTTT. It yields the protein CASTPYSGGAGELFF. The chain recombines TRBV19 with TRBJ2-2, with TRBD2 as a possible D gene (6 bases). The V gene lost 7 bases and the J gene lost 6 bases, with 18 bases spanning the gap. Germline CDR1 and CDR2: LNHDA and SQIVND (reference sequence). The length of the CDR3 is 15 residues.

The chain carries TRBV5-1 and TRBJ2-3, with D possibly matching TRBD2 (7 bases). This CDR3 comprises 16 residues. V lost 4 bases and J 2 bases, leaving 17 bases between the germline ends. The germline CDR1 and CDR2 sequences are SGHRS and YFSETQ. DNA of the CDR3: TGCGCCAGCAGCCCCTTGGGGGGGCGAGCCACAGATACGCAGTATTTT. It encodes CASSPLGGRATDTQYF.